This record covers a single T cell receptor beta chain. What it recognizes is unknown. The data stem from a study of cytomegalovirus exposure and HLA in healthy donors. Study observations and caveats: A subsequent analysis found that TCR clusters from the first cohort also tended to co-occur in the roughly 120 validation repertoires, with roughly 95% of cluster scores above 0.

Germline loops: CDR1 LNHNV, CDR2 YYDKDF (reference sequence). Trimming at V came to 0 bases and at J to 6 bases, leaving 1 base not matched to a gene. CDR3 length: 13 amino acids. Sequencing used immunoSEQ multiplex PCR; TCRdb keeps in-frame clones, though not all of them. The sample comprises 90,000 to 150,000 clones, over 75% of which are singletons, and about 6% rests with the top ten. This TCR came from a woman between 18 and 30 years old in good health and CMV-seropositive. The sequenced sample was PBMCs. J is TRBJ2-7 and V is TRBV15, with 8 bases aligning to TRBD1. The DNA of the CDR3 is TGTGCCACCAGCAGAGACAGGGGGCGCGAGCAGTACTTC. Protein product: CATSRDRGREQYF.